Below, one T cell receptor (beta chain) is given with its context. As originally analysed: Estimates of nucleated cell counts were drawn from the amplification of reference gene primers. Profiled with immunoSEQ multiplex PCR; TCRdb holds only in-frame clones, not every one. V, J and clone size were drawn from that table, and D and trimming were deduced from the DNA. The table has over 60,000 clones, over 85% seen once. In germline, CDR1 is SNHLY, CDR2 FYNNEI. V lost 6 bases and J 1 base, leaving 6 bases between the germline ends. CDR3 size: 12 residues. The record originates from a study of blood T cell repertoires in COVID-19. About the research overall: Acute-phase and convalescent COVID-19 samples originated in the United States, Italy and Spain. From T cells, B-cell-depleted T cells, or PBMCs came the material, which was cDNA or gDNA.

The receptor's source is a man between 60 and 70 years old with acute or convalescent COVID-19. The sequenced sample was peripheral blood. The V and J genes are TRBV2 and TRBJ1-2; D is unresolved. The CDR3 loop reads CASRGLNYGYTF. CDR3 nucleotides: TGTGCCAGCAGGGGCCTTAACTATGGCTACACCTTC.